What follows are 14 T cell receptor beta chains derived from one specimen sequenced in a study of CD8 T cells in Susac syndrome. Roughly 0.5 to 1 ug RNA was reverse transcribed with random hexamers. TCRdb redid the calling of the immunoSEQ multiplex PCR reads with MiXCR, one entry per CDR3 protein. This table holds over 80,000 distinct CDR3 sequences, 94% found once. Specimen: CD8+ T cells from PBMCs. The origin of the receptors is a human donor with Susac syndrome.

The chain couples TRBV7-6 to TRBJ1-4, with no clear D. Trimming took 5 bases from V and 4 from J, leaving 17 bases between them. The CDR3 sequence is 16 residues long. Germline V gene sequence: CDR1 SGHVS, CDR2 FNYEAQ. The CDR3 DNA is TGTGCCAGCAGCCTAAGAGGCACAGAACTTAATGAAAAACTGTTTTTT. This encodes CASSLRGTELNEKLFF.

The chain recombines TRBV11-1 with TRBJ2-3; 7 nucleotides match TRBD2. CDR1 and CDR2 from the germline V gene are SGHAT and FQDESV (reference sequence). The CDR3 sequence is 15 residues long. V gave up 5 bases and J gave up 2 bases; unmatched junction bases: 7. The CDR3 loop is CASSRGLGDTDTQYF. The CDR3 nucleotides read TGTGCCAGCAGCCGCGGACTAGGAGACACAGATACGCAGTATTTT.

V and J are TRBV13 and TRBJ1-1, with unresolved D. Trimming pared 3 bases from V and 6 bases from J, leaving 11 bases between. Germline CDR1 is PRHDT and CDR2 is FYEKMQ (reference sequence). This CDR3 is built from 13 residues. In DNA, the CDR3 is TGTGCCAGCAGCTTGGAAACAACCGCTGAAGCTTTCTTT. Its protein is CASSLETTAEAFF.

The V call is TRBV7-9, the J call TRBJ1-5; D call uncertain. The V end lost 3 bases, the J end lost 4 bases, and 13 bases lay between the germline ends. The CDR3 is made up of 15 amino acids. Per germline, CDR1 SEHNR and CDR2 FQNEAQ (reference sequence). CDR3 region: CASSFDASPNQPQHF. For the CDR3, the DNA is TGTGCCAGCAGCTTTGATGCCAGCCCAAATCAGCCCCAGCATTTT.

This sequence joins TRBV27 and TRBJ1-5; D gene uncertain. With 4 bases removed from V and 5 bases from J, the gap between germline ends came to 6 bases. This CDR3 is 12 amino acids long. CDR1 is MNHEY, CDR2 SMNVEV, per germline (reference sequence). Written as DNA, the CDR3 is TGTGCCAGCAGTTCCCGAGATCAGCCCCAGCATTTT. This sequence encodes CASSSRDQPQHF.

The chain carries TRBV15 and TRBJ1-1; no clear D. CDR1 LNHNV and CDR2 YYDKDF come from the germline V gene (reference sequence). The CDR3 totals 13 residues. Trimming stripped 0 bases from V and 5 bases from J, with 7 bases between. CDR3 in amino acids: CATSRDLMTEAFF. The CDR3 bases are TGTGCCACCAGCAGAGATCTGATGACTGAAGCTTTCTTT.

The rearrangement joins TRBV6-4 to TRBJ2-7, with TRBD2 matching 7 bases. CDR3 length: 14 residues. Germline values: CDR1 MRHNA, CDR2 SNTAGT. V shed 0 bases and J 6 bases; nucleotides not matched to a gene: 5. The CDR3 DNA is TGTGCCAGCAGTGACTCCGGGACTACCGGCGAGCAGTACTTC. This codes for CASSDSGTTGEQYF.

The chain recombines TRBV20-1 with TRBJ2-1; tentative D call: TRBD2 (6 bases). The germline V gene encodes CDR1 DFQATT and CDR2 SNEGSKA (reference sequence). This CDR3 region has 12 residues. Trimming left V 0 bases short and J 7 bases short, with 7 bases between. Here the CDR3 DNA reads TGCAGTGCTAGAGAGGCGGGGAATGAGCAGTTCTTC. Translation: CSAREAGNEQFF.

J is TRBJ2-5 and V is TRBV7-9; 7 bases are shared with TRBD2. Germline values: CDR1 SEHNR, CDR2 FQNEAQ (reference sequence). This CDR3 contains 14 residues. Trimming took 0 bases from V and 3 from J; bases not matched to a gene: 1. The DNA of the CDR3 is TGTGCCAGCAGCTTAGCCCGGGGGGAAGAGACCCAGTACTTC. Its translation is CASSLARGEETQYF.

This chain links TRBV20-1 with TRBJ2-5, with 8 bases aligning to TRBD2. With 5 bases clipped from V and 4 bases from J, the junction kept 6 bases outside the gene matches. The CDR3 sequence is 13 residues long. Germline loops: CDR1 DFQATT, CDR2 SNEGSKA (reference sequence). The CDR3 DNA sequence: TGCAGTGCTGCGGGGGGAGGGGTAGAGACCCAGTACTTC. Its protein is CSAAGGGVETQYF.

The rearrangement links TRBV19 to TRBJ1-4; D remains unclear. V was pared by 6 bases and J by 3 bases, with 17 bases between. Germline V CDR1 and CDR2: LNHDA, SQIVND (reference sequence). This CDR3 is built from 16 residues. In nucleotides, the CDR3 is TGTGCCAGTAGCCACCCCCGGCCCATTCCTAATGAAAAACTGTTTTTT. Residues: CASSHPRPIPNEKLFF. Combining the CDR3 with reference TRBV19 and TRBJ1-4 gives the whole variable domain DGGITQSPKYLFRKEGQNVTLSCEQNLNHDAMYWYRQDPGQGLRLIYYSQIVNDFQKGDIAEGYSVSREKKESFPLTVTSAQKNPTAFYLCASSHPRPIPNEKLFFGSGTQLSVL.

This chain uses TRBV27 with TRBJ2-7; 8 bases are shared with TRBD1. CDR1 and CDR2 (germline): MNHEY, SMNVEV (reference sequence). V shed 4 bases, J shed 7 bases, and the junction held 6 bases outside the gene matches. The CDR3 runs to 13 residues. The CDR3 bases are TGTGCCAGCAGTTCAGGACAGGGCGGGGAGCAGTACTTC. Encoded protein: CASSSGQGGEQYF.

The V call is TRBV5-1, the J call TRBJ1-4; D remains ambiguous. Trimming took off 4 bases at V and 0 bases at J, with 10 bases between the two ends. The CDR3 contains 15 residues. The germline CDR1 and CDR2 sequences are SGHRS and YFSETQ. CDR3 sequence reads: CASSRPETTNEKLFF. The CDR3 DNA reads TGCGCCAGCAGCCGACCGGAAACAACTAATGAAAAACTGTTTTTT. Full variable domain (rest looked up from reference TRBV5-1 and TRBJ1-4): KAGVTQTPRYLIKTRGQQVTLSCSPISGHRSVSWYQQTPGQGLQFLFEYFSETQRNKGNFPGRFSGRQFSNSRSEMNVSTLELGDSALYLCASSRPETTNEKLFFGSGTQLSVL.

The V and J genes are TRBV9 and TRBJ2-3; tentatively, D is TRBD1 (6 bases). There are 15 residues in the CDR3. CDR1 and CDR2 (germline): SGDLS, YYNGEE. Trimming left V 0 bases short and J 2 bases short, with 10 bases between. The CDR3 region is CASSVGQATTDTQYF. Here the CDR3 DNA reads TGTGCCAGCAGCGTAGGACAGGCGACCACAGATACGCAGTATTTT.